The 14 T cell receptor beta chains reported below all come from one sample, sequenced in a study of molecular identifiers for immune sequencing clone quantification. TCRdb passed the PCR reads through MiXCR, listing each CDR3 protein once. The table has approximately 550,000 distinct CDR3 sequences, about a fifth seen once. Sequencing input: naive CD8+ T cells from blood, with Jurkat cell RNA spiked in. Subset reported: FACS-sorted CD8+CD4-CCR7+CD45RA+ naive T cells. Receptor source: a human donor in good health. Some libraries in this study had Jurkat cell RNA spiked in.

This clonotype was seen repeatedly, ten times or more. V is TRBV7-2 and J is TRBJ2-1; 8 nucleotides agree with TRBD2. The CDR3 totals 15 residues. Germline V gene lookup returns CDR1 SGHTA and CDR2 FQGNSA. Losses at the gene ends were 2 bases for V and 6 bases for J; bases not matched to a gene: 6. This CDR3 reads CASSLIAGRSNEQFF. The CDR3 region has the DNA TGTGCCAGCAGCTTAATAGCGGGGCGATCCAATGAGCAGTTCTTC.

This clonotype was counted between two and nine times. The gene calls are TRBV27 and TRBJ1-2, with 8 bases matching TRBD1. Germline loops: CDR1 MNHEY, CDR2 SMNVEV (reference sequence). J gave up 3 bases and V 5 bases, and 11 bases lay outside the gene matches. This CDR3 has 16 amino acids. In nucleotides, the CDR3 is TGTGCCAGCAGTCCGATCGGACAGGGAAGCTACTATGGCTACACCTTC. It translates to CASSPIGQGSYYGYTF.

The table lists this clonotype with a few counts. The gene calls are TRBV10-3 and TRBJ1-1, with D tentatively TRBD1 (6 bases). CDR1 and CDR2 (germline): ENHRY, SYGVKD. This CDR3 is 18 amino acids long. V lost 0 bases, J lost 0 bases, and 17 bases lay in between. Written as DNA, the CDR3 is TGTGCCATCAGTGAGTCAGGGGGGGGCGGTGGGATGAACACTGAAGCTTTCTTT. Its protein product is CAISESGGGGGMNTEAFF.

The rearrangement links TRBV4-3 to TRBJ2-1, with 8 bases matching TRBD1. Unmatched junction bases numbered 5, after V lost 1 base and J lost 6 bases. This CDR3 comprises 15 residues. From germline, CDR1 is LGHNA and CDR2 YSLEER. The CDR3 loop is CASSQAGTGVNEQFF. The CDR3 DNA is TGCGCCAGCAGCCAAGCCGGGACAGGAGTCAATGAGCAGTTCTTC.

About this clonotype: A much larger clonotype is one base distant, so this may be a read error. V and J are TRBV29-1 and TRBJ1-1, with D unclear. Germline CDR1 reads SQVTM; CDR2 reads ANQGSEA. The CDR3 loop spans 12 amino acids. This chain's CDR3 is CSVARDNTEASF. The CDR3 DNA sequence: TGCAGCGTTGCCAGAGACAACACTGAAGCTTCCTTT.

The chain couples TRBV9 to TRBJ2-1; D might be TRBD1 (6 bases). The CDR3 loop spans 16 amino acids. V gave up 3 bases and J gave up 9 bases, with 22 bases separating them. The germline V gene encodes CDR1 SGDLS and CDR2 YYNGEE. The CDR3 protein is CASSANSLPGDGEQFF. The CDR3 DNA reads TGTGCCAGCAGCGCCAATAGCCTCCCAGGGGACGGTGAGCAGTTCTTC. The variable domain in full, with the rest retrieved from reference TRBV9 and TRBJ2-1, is DSGVTQTPKHLITATGQRVTLRCSPRSGDLSVYWYQQSLDQGLQFLIQYYNGEERAKGNILERFSAQQFPDLHSELNLSSLELGDSALYFCASSANSLPGDGEQFFGPGTRLTVL.

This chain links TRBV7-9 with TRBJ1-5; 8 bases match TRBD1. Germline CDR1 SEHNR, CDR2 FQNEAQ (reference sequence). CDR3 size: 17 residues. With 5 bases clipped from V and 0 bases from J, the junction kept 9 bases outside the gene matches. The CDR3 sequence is CASSRNTGGNSNQPQHF. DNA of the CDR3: TGTGCCAGCAGCCGAAATACAGGGGGTAATAGCAATCAGCCCCAGCATTTT.

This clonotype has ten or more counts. CDR3 sequence (DNA): TGTGCCAGCAGTCCCCAAGGGGTACAGGGGGGCCACGAGCAGTACTTC. This gives the protein CASSPQGVQGGHEQYF. The chain is built from TRBV27 and TRBJ2-7, with 8 bases that match TRBD1. The CDR3 consists of 16 residues. Germline CDR1 MNHEY, CDR2 SMNVEV (reference sequence). V lost 5 bases, J lost 5 bases, and 14 bases stayed unmatched.

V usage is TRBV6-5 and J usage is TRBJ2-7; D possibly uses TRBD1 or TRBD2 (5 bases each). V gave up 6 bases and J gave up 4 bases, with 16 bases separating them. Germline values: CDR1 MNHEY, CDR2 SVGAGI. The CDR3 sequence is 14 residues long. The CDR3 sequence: CASSHTKRGYEQYF. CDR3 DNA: TGTGCCAGCAGCCACACCAAGAGGGGTTACGAGCAGTACTTC.

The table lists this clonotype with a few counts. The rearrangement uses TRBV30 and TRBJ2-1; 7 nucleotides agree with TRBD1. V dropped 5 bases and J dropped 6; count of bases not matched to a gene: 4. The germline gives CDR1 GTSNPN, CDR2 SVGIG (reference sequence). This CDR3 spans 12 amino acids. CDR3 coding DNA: TGTGCCTGGGACAGGGCGATCAATGAGCAGTTCTTC. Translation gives CAWDRAINEQFF.

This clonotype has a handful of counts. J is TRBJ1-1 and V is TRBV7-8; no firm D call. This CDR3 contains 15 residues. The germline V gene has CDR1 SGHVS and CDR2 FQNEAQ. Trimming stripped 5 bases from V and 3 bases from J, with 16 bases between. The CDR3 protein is CASSPTAGLDTEAFF. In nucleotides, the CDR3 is TGTGCCAGCAGCCCAACGGCGGGGTTAGACACTGAAGCTTTCTTT.

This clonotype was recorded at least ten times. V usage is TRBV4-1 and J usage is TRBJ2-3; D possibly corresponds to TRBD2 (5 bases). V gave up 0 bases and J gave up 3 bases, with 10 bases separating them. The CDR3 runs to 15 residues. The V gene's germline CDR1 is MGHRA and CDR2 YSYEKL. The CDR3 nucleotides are TGCGCCAGCAGCCAAGAAAGCGGCAGAACAGATACGCAGTATTTT. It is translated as CASSQESGRTDTQYF.

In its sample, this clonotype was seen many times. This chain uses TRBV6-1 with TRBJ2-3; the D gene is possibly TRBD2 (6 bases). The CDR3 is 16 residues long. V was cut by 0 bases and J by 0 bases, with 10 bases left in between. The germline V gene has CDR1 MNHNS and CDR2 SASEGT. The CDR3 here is CASSEAPRESTDTQYF. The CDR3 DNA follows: TGTGCCAGCAGTGAAGCGCCCCGGGAGAGCACAGATACGCAGTATTTT.

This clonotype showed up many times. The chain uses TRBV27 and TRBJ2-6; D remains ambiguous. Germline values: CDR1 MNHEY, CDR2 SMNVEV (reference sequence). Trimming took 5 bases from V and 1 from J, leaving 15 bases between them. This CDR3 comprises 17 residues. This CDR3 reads CASSGLIGRSGANVLTF. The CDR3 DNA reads TGTGCCAGCAGTGGTTTAATTGGAAGGTCTGGGGCCAACGTCCTGACTTTC.